The T cell receptor (beta chain) described here comes from a study of blood T cell repertoires in COVID-19. Study overall: Acute-phase and convalescent COVID-19 samples originated in the United States, Italy and Spain. PBMCs, B-cell-depleted T cells, or T cells provided the cDNA or gDNA that made up the material.

Authors' data handling: Reference gene primer amplification in the assay estimated nucleated cell counts. The repertoire was sequenced with immunoSEQ multiplex PCR; TCRdb's copy has only in-frame clones and lacks some. That table supplies the V and J calls and clone size; D and trimming were determined from the DNA. In the table there are 310,000 or so clones, around 90% of which are singletons. CDR3 size: 15 residues. Unmatched junction bases numbered 5, after V lost 4 bases and J lost 6 bases. Germline V CDR1 and CDR2: ENHRY, SYGVKD. Sample: peripheral blood. This clonotype originated in a man between 65 and 85 years old with acute or convalescent COVID-19. This rearrangement joins TRBV10-3 to TRBJ2-1; 11 nucleotides align to TRBD1. The CDR3 loop reads CAISVAGTGGNEQFF. In nucleotides, the CDR3 is TGTGCCATCAGTGTGGCCGGGACAGGGGGCAATGAGCAGTTCTTC.